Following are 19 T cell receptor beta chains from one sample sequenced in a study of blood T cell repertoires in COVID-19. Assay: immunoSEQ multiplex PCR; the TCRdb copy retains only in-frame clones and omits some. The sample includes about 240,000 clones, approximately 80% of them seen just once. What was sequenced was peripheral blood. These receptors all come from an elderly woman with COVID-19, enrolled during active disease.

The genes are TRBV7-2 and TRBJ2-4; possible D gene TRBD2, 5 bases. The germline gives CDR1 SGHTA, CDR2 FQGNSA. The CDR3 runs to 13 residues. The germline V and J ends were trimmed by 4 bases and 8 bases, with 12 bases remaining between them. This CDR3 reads CASSWRKEDIQYF. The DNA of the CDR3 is TGTGCCAGCAGCTGGCGGAAGGAGGACATTCAGTACTTC. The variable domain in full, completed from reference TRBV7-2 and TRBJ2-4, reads GAGVSQSPSNKVTEKGKDVELRCDPISGHTALYWYRQSLGQGLEFLIYFQGNSAPDKSGLPSDRFSAERTGGSVSTLTIQRTQQEDSAVYLCASSWRKEDIQYFGAGTRLSVL.

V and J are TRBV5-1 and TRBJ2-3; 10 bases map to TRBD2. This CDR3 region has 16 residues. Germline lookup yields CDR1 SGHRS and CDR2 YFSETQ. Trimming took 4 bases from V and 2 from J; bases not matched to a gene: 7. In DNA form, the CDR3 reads TGCGCCAGCAGCCCCCCGACTAGCGGGCACACAGATACGCAGTATTTT. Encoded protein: CASSPPTSGHTDTQYF.

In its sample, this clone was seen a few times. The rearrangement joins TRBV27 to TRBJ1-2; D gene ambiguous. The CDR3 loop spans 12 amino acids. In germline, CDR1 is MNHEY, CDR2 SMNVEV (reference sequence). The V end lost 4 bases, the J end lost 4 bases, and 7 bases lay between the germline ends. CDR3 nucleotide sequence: TGTGCCAGCAGTTCTACGGGCTATGGCTACACCTTC. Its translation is CASSSTGYGYTF.

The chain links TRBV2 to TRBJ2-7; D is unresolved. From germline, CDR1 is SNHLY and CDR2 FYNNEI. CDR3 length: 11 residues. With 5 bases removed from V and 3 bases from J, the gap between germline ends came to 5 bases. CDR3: CASSLGYEQYF. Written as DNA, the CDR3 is TGTGCCAGCAGTCTCGGCTACGAGCAGTACTTC.

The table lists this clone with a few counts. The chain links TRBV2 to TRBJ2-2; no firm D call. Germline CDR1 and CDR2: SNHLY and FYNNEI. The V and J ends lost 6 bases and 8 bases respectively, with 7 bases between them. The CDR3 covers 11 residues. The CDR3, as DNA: TGTGCCAGCAGCCCCTTAGGGGAGCTGTTTTTT. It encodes CASSPLGELFF.

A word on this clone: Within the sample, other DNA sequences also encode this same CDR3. The CDR3 nucleotides read TGTGCCAGCAGCCCAGATAGCAATCAGCCCCAGCATTTT. It is translated as CASSPDSNQPQHF. V and J are TRBV6-5 and TRBJ1-5; D is undetermined. Germline V lookup: CDR1 MNHEY, CDR2 SVGAGI. This CDR3 is 13 amino acids long. V was clipped by 6 bases and J by 0 bases, with 6 bases between them.

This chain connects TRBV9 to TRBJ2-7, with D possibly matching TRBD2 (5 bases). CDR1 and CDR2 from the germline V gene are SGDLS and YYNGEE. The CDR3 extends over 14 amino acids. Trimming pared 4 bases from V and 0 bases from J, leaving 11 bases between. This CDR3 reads CASSPRDYSYEQYF. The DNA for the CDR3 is TGTGCCAGCAGCCCCCGAGACTACTCCTACGAGCAGTACTTC.

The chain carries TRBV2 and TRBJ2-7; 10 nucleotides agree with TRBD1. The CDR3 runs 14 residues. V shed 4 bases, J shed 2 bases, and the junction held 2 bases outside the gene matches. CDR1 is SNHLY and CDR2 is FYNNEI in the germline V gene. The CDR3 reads CASSGGTGAYEQYF. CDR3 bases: TGTGCCAGCAGTGGGGGGACAGGGGCCTACGAGCAGTACTTC.

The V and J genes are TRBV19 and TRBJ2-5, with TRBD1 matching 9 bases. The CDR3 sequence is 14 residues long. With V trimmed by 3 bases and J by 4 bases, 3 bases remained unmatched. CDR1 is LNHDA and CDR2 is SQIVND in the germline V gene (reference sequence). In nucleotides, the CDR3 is TGTGCCAGTAGTATCCCGGACAGGGGAGAGACCCAGTACTTC. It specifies CASSIPDRGETQYF.

The CDR3 protein is CASSSVQGKGSGNTIYF. The CDR3 DNA sequence: TGTGCCAGCAGTTCGGTACAGGGGAAGGGCTCTGGAAACACCATATATTTT. This chain uses TRBV28 with TRBJ1-3; 7 bases are a match to TRBD1. Trimming at V came to 4 bases and at J to 0 bases, leaving 9 bases not matched to a gene. The V gene's germline CDR1 is MDHEN and CDR2 SYDVKM. The CDR3 is made up of 17 amino acids.

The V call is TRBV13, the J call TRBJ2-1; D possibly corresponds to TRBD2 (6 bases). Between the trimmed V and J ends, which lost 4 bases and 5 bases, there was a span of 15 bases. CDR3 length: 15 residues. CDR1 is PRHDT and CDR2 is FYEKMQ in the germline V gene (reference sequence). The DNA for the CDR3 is TGTGCCAGCAGCTCCCGAGGGTTAGCGGACAATGAGCAGTTCTTC. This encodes CASSSRGLADNEQFF.

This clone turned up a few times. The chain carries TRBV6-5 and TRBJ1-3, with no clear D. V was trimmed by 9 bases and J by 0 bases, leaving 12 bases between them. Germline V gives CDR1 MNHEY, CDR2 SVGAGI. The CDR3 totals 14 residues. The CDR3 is CASFPGISGNTIYF. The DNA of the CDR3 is TGTGCCAGTTTCCCAGGTATCTCTGGAAACACCATATATTTT.

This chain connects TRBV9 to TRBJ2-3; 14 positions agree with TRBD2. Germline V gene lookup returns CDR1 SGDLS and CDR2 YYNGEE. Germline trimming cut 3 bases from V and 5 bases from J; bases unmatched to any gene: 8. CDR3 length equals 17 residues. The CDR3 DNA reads TGTGCCAGCAGCGCAGGACTAGCGGGGGGTGGGATAGATACGCAGTATTTT. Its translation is CASSAGLAGGGIDTQYF.

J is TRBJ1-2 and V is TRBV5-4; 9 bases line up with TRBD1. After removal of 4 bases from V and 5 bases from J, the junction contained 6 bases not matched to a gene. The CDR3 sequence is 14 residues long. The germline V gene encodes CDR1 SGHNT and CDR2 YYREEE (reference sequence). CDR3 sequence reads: CASSTGGQGYGYTF. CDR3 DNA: TGTGCCAGCAGCACAGGCGGACAGGGGTATGGCTACACCTTC.

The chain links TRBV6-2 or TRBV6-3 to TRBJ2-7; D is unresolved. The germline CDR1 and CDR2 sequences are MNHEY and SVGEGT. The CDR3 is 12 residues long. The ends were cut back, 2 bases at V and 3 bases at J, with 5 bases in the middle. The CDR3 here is CASSYQNYEQYF. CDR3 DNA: TGTGCCAGCAGTTACCAGAACTACGAGCAGTACTTC.

In DNA form, the CDR3 reads TGTGCCAGCAGCCCCGACAGGGGCTACACCTTC. This codes for CASSPDRGYTF. V usage is TRBV7-2 and J usage is TRBJ1-2; tentatively, D is TRBD1 (6 bases). The ends were cut back, 5 bases at V and 8 bases at J, with 9 bases in the middle. The CDR3 covers 11 residues. Germline assignment: CDR1 SGHTA and CDR2 FQGNSA.

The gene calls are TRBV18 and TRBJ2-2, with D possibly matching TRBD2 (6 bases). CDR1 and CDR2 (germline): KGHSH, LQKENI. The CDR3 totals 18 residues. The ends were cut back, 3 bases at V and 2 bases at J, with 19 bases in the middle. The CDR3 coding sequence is TGTGCCAGCTCACCGTTGGGAGGCGACCTAAGAAACACCGGGGAGCTGTTTTTT. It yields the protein CASSPLGGDLRNTGELFF.

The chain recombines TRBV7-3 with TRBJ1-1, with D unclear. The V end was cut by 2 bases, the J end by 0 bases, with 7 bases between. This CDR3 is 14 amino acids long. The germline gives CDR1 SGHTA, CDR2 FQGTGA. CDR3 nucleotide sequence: TGTGCCAGCAGCTTAGGCGGCGTGAACACTGAAGCTTTCTTT. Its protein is CASSLGGVNTEAFF.

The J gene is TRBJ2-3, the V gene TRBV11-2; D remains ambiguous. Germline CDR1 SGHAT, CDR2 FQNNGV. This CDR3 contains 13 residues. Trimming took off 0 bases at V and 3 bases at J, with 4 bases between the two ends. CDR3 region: CASSLDRTDTQYF. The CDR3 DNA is TGTGCCAGCAGCTTAGATCGGACAGATACGCAGTATTTT.